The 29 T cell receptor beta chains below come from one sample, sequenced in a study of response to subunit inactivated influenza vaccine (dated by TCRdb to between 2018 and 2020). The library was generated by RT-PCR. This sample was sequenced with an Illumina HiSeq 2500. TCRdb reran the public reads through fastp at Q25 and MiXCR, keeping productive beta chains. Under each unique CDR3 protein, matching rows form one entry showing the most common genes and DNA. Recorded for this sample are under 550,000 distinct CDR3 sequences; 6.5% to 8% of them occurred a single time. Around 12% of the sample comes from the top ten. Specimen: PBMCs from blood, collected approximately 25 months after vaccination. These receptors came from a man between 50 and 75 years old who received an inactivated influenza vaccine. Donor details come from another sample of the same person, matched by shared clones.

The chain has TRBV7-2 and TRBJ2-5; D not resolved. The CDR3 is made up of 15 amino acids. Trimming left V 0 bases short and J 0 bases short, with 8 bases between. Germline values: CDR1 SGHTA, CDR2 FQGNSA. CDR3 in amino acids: CASSLALTDQETQYF. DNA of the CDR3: TGTGCCAGCAGCTTAGCGCTTACAGACCAAGAGACCCAGTACTTC. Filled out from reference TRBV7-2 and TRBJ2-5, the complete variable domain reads GAGVSQSPSNKVTEKGKDVELRCDPISGHTALYWYRQSLGQGLEFLIYFQGNSAPDKSGLPSDRFSAERTGGSVSTLTIQRTQQEDSAVYLCASSLALTDQETQYFGPGTRLLVL.

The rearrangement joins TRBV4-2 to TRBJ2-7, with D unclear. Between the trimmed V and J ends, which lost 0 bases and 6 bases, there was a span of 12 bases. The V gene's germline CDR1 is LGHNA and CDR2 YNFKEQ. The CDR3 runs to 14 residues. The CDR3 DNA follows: TGTGCCAGCAGCCAAGATAAGTTGGGCATCGAGCAGTACTTC. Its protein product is CASSQDKLGIEQYF.

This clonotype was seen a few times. The CDR3 protein is CASSSGMSDTEAFF. The DNA of the CDR3 is TGTGCCAGCAGCTCAGGGATGTCGGACACTGAAGCTTTCTTT. The chain combines TRBV7-9 with TRBJ1-1; the D gene is possibly TRBD1 (5 bases). Trimming stripped 4 bases from V and 3 bases from J, with 12 bases between. Germline V gene sequence: CDR1 SEHNR, CDR2 FQNEAQ (reference sequence). This CDR3 contains 14 residues.

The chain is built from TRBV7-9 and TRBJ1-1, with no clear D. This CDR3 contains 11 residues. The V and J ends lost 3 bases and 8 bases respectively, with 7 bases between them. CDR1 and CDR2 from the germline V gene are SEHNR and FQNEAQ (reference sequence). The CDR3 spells CASSFAREAFF. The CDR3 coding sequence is TGTGCCAGCAGCTTCGCCAGAGAAGCTTTCTTT.

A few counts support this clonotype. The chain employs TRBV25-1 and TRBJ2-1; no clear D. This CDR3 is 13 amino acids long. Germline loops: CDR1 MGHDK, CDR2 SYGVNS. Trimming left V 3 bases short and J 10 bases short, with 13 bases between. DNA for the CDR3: TGTGCCAGCAGTGACCCTGACAAACGGGAGCAGTTCTTC. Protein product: CASSDPDKREQFF.

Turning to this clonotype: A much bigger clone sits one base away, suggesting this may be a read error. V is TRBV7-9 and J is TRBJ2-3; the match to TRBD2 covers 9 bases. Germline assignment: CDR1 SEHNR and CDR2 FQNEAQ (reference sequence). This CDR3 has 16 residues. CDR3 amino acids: CASSFLAGVSTYTQYF. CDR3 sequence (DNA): TGTGCCAGCAGCTTTTTAGCGGGAGTCAGCACATATACGCAGTATTTT.

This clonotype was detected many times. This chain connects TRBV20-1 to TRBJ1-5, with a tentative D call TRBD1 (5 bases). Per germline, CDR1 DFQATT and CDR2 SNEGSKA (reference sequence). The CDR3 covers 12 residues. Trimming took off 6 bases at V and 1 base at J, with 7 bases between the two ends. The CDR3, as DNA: TGCAGTGCAAGACAGAGCAATCAGCCCCAGCATTTT. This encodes CSARQSNQPQHF.

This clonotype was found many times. In nucleotides, the CDR3 is TGTGCCAGCAGCCCCGCCCAGGCCTATCAGCCCCAGCATTTT. Translating gives CASSPAQAYQPQHF. The chain employs TRBV7-8 and TRBJ1-5; D is uncertain. The CDR3 spans 14 residues. V dropped 5 bases and J dropped 5 bases, with 13 bases sitting between them. Per the germline V gene, CDR1 is SGHVS and CDR2 is FQNEAQ.

Here the CDR3 DNA reads TGTGCCAGCAGCCCCGGACTTTGGTGGGAGCTGTTTTTT. Translation: CASSPGLWWELFF. The rearrangement links TRBV7-9 to TRBJ2-2; D possibly corresponds to TRBD2 (5 bases). Trimming pared 5 bases from V and 9 bases from J, leaving 13 bases between. The CDR3 spans 13 residues. Germline V lookup: CDR1 SEHNR, CDR2 FQNEAQ (reference sequence).

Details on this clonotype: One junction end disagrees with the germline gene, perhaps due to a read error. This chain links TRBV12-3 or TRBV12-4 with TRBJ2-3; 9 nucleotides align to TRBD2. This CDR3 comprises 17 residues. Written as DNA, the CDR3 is TGTGCCAGCAGTTTTGAGCTAGCGGGGTCAGGCACAAATACGCAGTATTTT. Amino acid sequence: CASSFELAGSGTNTQYF.

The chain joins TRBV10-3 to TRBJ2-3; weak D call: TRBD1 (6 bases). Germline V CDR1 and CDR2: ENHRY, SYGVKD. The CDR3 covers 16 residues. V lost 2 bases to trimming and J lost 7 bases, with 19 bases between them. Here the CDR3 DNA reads TGTGCCATCAGTGAGCGGGCAGGGGAAAGTAAGAATACGCAGTATTTT. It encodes CAISERAGESKNTQYF.

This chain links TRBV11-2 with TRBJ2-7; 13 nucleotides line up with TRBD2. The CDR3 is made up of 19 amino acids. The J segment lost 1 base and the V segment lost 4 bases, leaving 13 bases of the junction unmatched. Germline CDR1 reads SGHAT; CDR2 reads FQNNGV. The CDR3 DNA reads TGTGCCAGCAGCTCGAAATCCGGGACTAGCGGGGCTAAATCCTACGAGCAGTACTTC. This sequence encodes CASSSKSGTSGAKSYEQYF.

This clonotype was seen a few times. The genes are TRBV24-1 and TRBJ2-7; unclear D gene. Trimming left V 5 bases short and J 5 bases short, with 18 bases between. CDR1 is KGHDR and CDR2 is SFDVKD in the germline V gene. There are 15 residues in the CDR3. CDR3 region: CATSASTGSPHEQYF. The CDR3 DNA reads TGTGCCACCAGTGCTTCTACCGGGTCTCCCCACGAGCAGTACTTC.

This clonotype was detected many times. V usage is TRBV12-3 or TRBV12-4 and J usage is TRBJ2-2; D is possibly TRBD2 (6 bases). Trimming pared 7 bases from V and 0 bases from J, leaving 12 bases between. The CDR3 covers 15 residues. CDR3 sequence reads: CASNLGGANTGELFF. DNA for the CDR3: TGTGCCAGCAACCTCGGAGGGGCGAACACCGGGGAGCTGTTTTTT.

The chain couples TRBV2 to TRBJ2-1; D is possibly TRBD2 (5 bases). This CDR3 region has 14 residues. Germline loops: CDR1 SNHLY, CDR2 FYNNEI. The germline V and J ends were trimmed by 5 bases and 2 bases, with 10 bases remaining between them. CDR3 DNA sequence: TGTGCCAGCAGTTATAGCGACACCTACAATGAGCAGTTCTTC. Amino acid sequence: CASSYSDTYNEQFF.

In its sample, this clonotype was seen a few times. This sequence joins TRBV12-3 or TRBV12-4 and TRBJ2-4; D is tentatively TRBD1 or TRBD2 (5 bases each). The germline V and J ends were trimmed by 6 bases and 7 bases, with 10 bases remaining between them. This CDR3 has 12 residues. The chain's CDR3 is CASRGPSNIQYF. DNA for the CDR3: TGTGCCAGCAGGGGACCTAGCAACATTCAGTACTTC.

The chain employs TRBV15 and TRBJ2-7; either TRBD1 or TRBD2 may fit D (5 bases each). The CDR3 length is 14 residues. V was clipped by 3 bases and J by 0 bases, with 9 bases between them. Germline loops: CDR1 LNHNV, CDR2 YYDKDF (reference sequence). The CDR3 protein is CATSSRDHSYEQYF. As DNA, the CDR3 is TGTGCCACCAGCAGCCGGGACCACTCCTACGAGCAGTACTTC.

The CDR3 loop is CASSLQGGRSFNEQYF. DNA for the CDR3: TGTGCCAGCAGCCTCCAGGGGGGCAGATCTTTCAACGAGCAGTACTTC. The chain employs TRBV3-1 and TRBJ2-7; possibly TRBD1 for D (7 bases). V gave up 4 bases and J gave up 5 bases, with 21 bases separating them. CDR1 and CDR2 from the germline V gene are LGHDT and YNNKEL (reference sequence). CDR3 length: 16 amino acids.

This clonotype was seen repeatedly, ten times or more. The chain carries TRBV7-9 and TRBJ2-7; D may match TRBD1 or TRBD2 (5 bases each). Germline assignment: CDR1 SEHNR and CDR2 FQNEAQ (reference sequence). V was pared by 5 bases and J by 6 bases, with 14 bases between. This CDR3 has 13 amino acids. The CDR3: CASSTPGPGEQYF. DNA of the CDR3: TGTGCCAGCAGCACCCCGGGGCCGGGCGAGCAGTACTTC.

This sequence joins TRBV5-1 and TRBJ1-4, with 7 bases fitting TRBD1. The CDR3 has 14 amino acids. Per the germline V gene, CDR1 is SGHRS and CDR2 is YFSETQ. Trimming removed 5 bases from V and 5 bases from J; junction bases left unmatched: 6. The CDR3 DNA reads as TGCGCCAGCAGATACCGGGACAGAAATGAAAAACTGTTTTTT. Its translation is CASRYRDRNEKLFF.

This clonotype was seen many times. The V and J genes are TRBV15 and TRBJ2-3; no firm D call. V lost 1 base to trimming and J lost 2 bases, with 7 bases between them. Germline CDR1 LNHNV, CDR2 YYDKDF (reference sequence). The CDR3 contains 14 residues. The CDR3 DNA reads TGTGCCACCAGCAGAGGGACCTACACAGATACGCAGTATTTT. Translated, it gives CATSRGTYTDTQYF.

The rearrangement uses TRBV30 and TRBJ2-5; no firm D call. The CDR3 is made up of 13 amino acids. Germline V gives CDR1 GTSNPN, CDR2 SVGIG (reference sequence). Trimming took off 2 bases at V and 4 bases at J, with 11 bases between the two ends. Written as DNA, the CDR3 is TGTGCCTGGAGTACCCGCCACGGAGAGACCCAGTACTTC. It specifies CAWSTRHGETQYF. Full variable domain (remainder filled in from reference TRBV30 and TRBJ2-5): SQTIHQWPATLVQPVGSPLSLECTVEGTSNPNLYWYRQAAGRGLQLLFYSVGIGQISSEVPQNLSASRPQDRQFILSSKKLLLSDSGFYLCAWSTRHGETQYFGPGTRLLVL.

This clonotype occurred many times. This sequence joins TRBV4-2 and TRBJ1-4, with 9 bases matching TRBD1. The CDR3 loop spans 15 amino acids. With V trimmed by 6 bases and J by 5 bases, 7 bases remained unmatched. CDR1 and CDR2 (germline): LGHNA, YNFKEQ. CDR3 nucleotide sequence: TGTGCCAGCAGTGGGGCCGGGACAGGGAATGAAAAACTGTTTTTT. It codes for CASSGAGTGNEKLFF.

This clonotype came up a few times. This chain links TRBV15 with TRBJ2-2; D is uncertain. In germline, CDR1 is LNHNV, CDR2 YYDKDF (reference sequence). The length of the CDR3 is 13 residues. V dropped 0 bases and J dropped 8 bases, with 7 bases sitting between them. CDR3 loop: CATSRDRQGELFF. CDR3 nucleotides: TGTGCCACCAGCAGAGATCGCCAAGGGGAGCTGTTTTTT.

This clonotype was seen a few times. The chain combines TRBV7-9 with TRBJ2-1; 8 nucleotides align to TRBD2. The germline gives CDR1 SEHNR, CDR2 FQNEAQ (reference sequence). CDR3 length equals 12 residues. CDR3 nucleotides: TGTGCTACGGGACTAGCCTACAATGAGCAGTTCTTC. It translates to CATGLAYNEQFF.

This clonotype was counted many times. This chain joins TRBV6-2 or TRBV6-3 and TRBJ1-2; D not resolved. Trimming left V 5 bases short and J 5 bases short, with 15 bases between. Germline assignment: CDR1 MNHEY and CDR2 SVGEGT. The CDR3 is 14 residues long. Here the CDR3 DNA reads TGTGCCAGCAGTGGGAGAGGTACCAGTTATGGCTACACCTTC. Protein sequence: CASSGRGTSYGYTF.

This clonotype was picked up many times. The CDR3 region is CASSRVRTGGGGTQYF. The CDR3 coding sequence is TGTGCCAGCAGTCGAGTTCGGACAGGAGGGGGAGGGACCCAGTACTTC. V usage is TRBV12-3 or TRBV12-4 and J usage is TRBJ2-5; a weak D match, TRBD1 (7 bases). Trimming shortened V by 5 bases and J by 7 bases, and 23 bases separated the two germline ends. The CDR3 extends over 16 amino acids.

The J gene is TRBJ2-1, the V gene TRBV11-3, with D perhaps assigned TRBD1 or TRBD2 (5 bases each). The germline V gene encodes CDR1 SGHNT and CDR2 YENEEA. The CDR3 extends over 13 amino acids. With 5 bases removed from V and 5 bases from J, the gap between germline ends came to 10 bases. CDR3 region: CASSKGRNNEQFF. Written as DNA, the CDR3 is TGTGCCAGCAGCAAGGGACGAAACAATGAGCAGTTCTTC.

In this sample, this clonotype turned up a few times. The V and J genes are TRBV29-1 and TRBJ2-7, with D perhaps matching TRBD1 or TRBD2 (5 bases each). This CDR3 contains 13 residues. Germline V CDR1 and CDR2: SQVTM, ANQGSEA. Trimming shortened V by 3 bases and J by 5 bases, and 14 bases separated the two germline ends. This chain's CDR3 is CSVDVGAGNEQYF. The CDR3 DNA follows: TGCAGCGTTGATGTCGGGGCAGGGAACGAGCAGTACTTC.